This record looks at one T cell receptor beta chain sequence and its context. Its antigen is still unknown. This sample was included in a study of T cells expressing NK-cell markers. The wider study: The TCR beta repertoires originated in sorted CD3+CD56+NKG2C+, CD3+CD56+NKG2C- and CD3+CD56-NKG2C+ T cells.

Study results and caveats: There were a handful of donors in whom these clonotypes also led the CD3+CD56-NKG2C+ fraction. The study left the HCMV specificity of expanded NKG2C+ T cell clones unresolved.

Reprocessing the 5' RACE reads, TCRdb reports a single entry for every CDR3 protein and omits DNA. Listed are about 260,000 distinct CDR3 sequences; roughly 0.4% falls within the top ten. This sequence originates from a man between 18 and 29 years old in good health. The sequencing input was blood T cells: a sorted CD56 or NKG2C T cell subset, CD4+ or CD8+ T cells, or bulk PBMC T cells (not recorded which).

The CDR3 loop is CSVATGLYNEQFF. The genes are TRBV29-1 and TRBJ2-1; the D call of TRBD1 rests on TCRdb alone, since no DNA is present to check it. Germline V CDR1 and CDR2: SQVTM, ANQGSEA. The CDR3 length is 13 residues.